Included here is one T cell receptor (beta chain) sequence, with context. Its antigen has not been determined. No much larger clone is present one base from it, and per-base qualities are unavailable. TCRbeta CDR3 regions were amplified from genomic DNA using the immunoSEQ Assay, a bias-controlled multiplex PCR. The original methods were these. Nucleated cell counts per sample were estimated from amplification of reference gene primers within the assay. To quantify the absolute abundance of each unique TCRbeta CDR3 rearrangement, sequence reads were collapsed and filtered. For each sample, productive Simpson clonality was calculated as the square root of Simpson's diversity index across productive rearrangements. TCRdb mirrors the immuneACCESS table, restricted to in-frame sequences. Some clones are absent from its copies; in checked studies, under half trace to an unresolved V gene, and the reason for the others is unknown. From that table come the V and J calls and clone size; the DNA was used to work out D and trimming. The sample table shows roughly 210,000 clones, and around four fifths are seen once. About 11% of the sample belongs to the ten largest clones.

The sample originates from a study of blood T cell repertoires in COVID-19 (dated by TCRdb to 2020 to 2022). For the wider study: Samples covering the acute and convalescent phases of COVID-19 were provided by collaborators in the United States, Italy and Spain. The material from the prospective study consisted of cDNA or gDNA derived from T cells, B-cell-depleted T cells, or PBMCs. The dataset comprised deeply sampled blood TCRbeta repertoires from subjects exposed to, actively infected with, or recovered from COVID-19. The repertoires were released in a freely available public database intended as a resource for research on the immune response to SARS-CoV-2. The samples were drawn from two sources: the first 160 participants of the ongoing ImmuneRACE study, and 1,200 or so subjects contributed by 6 global collaborators. Nearly every sample came with metadata listing a de-identified subject ID, COVID-19 status, age in years and sex. HLA class I and class II types, where available, came from metadata supplied by the sample provider rather than from assay-based typing. The paper as a whole reports these results and caveats: The quantity of clinical and demographic metadata differed by source and by participant and was supplied without curation.

At one collaborating source in Seattle, patients were enrolled during active infection and were followed longitudinally through the course of disease. Each collaborating institution followed its own protocols to collect whole blood in K2EDTA tubes. For TCRbeta analysis, collaborator samples were shipped as frozen whole blood, as isolated PBMCs, or as DNA extracted from either sample type. CDR1 and CDR2 were assigned from the germline V gene as SGHDN and FVKESK. Clipping removes 3 bases from V and 6 bases from J, with 6 as the unmatched junction base count. From the cysteine up to the phenylalanine, the CDR3 has a length of 14 residues. The CDR3 DNA has 42 bases and is translated from base 1.

Specimen: peripheral blood. The rearrangement combines TRBV14 with TRBJ2-5; TRBD2 lines up with 8 middle nucleotides. The TCR sequence derives from a woman of 80 years or more with COVID-19, enrolled during active disease. CDR3 region: CASSHGGVIKTQYF. The DNA sequence reads TGTGCCAGCAGCCACGGGGGGGTTATAAAGACCCAGTACTTC.